This T cell receptor beta chain originates from a study of a mutant IDH1 vaccine in newly diagnosed glioma. The wider study: With temozolomide cycles, or 4-6 weeks after radiotherapy alone, vaccination was started. Those enrolled had earlier been treated with radiotherapy, temozolomide, or both, mostly both. V12 occurred at week 35 and V13 at week 47.

Time point reported: week 47, end of study. Mutant IDH1 20-mer peptide, at 300 ug, made up each vaccine dose, with topical imiquimod. The CDR3 has 15 residues. V lost 3 bases, J lost 7 bases, and 18 bases lay in between. Germline CDR1 is SGHTA and CDR2 is FQGNSA. The repertoire was sequenced with immunoSEQ multiplex PCR; TCRdb's copy has only in-frame clones and lacks some. The sample records about 56,000 clones, roughly 75% being singletons. A word on this clone: Its target is not known.

This TCR was sampled from a man aged 45 to 65 with glioma. V usage is TRBV7-2 and J usage is TRBJ1-2; D may be TRBD1 (5 bases). The sample was PBMCs, taken from a glioma patient whose treatment included an IDH1 peptide vaccine. CDR3 region: CASSFEGQGRGGYTF. In DNA form, the CDR3 reads TGTGCCAGCAGCTTTGAAGGGCAGGGAAGGGGTGGCTACACCTTC. Full variable domain (outside the CDR3, taken from reference TRBV7-2 and TRBJ1-2): GAGVSQSPSNKVTEKGKDVELRCDPISGHTALYWYRQSLGQGLEFLIYFQGNSAPDKSGLPSDRFSAERTGGSVSTLTIQRTQQEDSAVYLCASSFEGQGRGGYTFGSGTRLTVV.